A single sample gave rise to the 23 T cell receptor beta chains below, sequenced in a study of shared clonotypes between healthy human individuals. CD45RO-negative cells were positively selected for CCR7, leaving out terminally differentiated effector memory CD45RA+ cells. Here immunoSEQ multiplex PCR was the method, and the copy in TCRdb shows in-frame clones only, minus some. The sample lists more than 2 million clones, roughly 95% occurring once. The sequenced sample consisted of naive CD8+ T cells sorted from blood. The receptors were gathered from a man younger than 30 in good health.

The rearrangement joins TRBV19 to TRBJ2-7; D is unclear. Between the trimmed V and J ends, which lost 2 bases and 0 bases, there was a span of 11 bases. Germline V CDR1 and CDR2: LNHDA, SQIVND (reference sequence). This CDR3 contains 15 residues. Here the CDR3 reads CASSIQAAVSYEQYF. CDR3 DNA sequence: TGTGCCAGTAGTATACAGGCTGCAGTCTCCTACGAGCAGTACTTC.

The chain couples TRBV7-9 to TRBJ1-1, with 7 bases aligning to TRBD1. The CDR3 totals 13 residues. Germline CDR1 and CDR2: SEHNR and FQNEAQ (reference sequence). The J segment lost 7 bases and the V segment lost 5 bases, leaving 7 bases of the junction unmatched. CDR3 sequence reads: CASSIPQGLEAFF. The CDR3 coding sequence is TGTGCCAGCAGCATACCACAGGGGCTTGAAGCTTTCTTT.

The gene calls are TRBV30 and TRBJ2-7; D may correspond to TRBD1 or TRBD2 (5 bases each). Germline V gene sequence: CDR1 GTSNPN, CDR2 SVGIG (reference sequence). The V end lost 1 base, the J end lost 0 bases, and 10 bases lay between the germline ends. The CDR3 is 14 amino acids. The CDR3 DNA reads TGTGCCTGGAGTGCCTATGGGGGCTCCTACGAGCAGTACTTC. It encodes CAWSAYGGSYEQYF.

The chain joins TRBV5-4 to TRBJ2-3; possible D gene TRBD1, 6 bases. Germline V gene data show CDR1 as SGHNT and CDR2 as YYREEE (reference sequence). Between the trimmed V and J ends, which lost 5 bases and 0 bases, there was a span of 10 bases. The CDR3 contains 14 residues. The CDR3 DNA reads as TGTGCCAGCAGAACCGGACAGAGCACAGATACGCAGTATTTT. Amino acid sequence: CASRTGQSTDTQYF.

The chain combines TRBV29-1 with TRBJ2-1, with D perhaps TRBD2 (6 bases). Trimming left V 4 bases short and J 2 bases short, with 9 bases between. The CDR3 consists of 13 residues. Germline V CDR1 and CDR2: SQVTM, ANQGSEA. The CDR3: CSVVAVTYNEQFF. The DNA of the CDR3 is TGCAGCGTTGTAGCGGTGACCTACAATGAGCAGTTCTTC.

This clone was detected only a few times. This rearrangement joins TRBV14 to TRBJ1-6, with a weak D call TRBD1 (5 bases). This CDR3 region has 13 residues. V lost 6 bases to trimming and J lost 5 bases, with 8 bases between them. Germline assignment: CDR1 SGHDN and CDR2 FVKESK. CDR3 nucleotides: TGTGCCAGCAGTCAGGGAAATAATTCACCCCTCCACTTT. Translating it yields CASSQGNNSPLHF. Using reference TRBV14 and TRBJ1-6 for the parts outside the CDR3, the full variable domain is EAGVTQFPSHSVIEKGQTVTLRCDPISGHDNLYWYRRVMGKEIKFLLHFVKESKQDESGMPNNRFLAERTGGTYSTLKVQPAELEDSGVYFCASSQGNNSPLHFGNGTRLTVT.

The rearrangement joins TRBV14 to TRBJ2-7; D uncertain. Germline V CDR1 and CDR2: SGHDN, FVKESK. The CDR3 consists of 17 residues. V lost 2 bases and J lost 5, with 22 bases in between. As DNA, the CDR3 is TGTGCCAGCAGCCAATTCGGAACAGCCTCAAGCGTCCACGAGCAGTACTTC. This encodes CASSQFGTASSVHEQYF.

As regards this clone: At the DNA level, this CDR3 is encoded by other sequences in the same sample as well. The V gene is TRBV6-5, the J gene TRBJ2-5, with D perhaps given as TRBD1 or TRBD2 (6 bases each). Germline V CDR1 and CDR2: MNHEY, SVGAGI. V was clipped by 3 bases and J by 5 bases, with 16 bases between them. CDR3 length: 15 amino acids. The CDR3 DNA sequence: TGTGCCAGCAGTTATGGAGGGGGGCGCGGGGAGACCCAGTACTTC. This sequence encodes CASSYGGGRGETQYF.

This clone was detected once. The junction departs from germline at one end; a sequencing error may be responsible. This chain joins TRBV4-3 and TRBJ2-7; D assignment may be TRBD1 or TRBD2 (5 bases each). CDR3 length: 15 amino acids. Germline lookup yields CDR1 LGHNA and CDR2 YSLEER. The CDR3 here is CASSQDRGPDYEQYF. The CDR3 nucleotides read TGCGCCAGCAGTCAAGATCGGGGCCCGGACTACGAGCAGTACTTC.

In the case of this clone: One junction end does not reproduce the germline sequence, and a read error may be involved. The chain is built from TRBV19 and TRBJ1-5; D remains unclear. This CDR3 is 13 amino acids long. Germline lookup yields CDR1 LNHDA and CDR2 SQIVND (reference sequence). CDR3 bases: TGTGCTAGTACAGAATATAGCAATCAGCCCCAGCATTTT. Protein: CASTEYSNQPQHF.

The chain recombines TRBV27 with TRBJ2-7, with TRBD1 as a possible D gene (6 bases). CDR1 is MNHEY, CDR2 SMNVEV, per germline (reference sequence). Deletions cut 4 bases from V and 2 bases from J, with 18 bases between. The CDR3 consists of 16 residues. As DNA, the CDR3 is TGTGCCAGCAGTTACCTGACCGGCACAGGGCCCTACGAGCAGTACTTC. Translation gives CASSYLTGTGPYEQYF.

V usage is TRBV19 and J usage is TRBJ1-6, with D perhaps matching TRBD1 (5 bases). This CDR3 contains 16 residues. Germline V gene lookup returns CDR1 LNHDA and CDR2 SQIVND (reference sequence). V lost 8 bases and J lost 0, with 14 bases in between. The CDR3 region has the DNA TGTGCCAGTGGAAGACAGCTGAGCTCCTATAATTCACCCCTCCACTTT. This sequence encodes CASGRQLSSYNSPLHF. The complete variable domain, with remaining parts taken from reference TRBV19 and TRBJ1-6, reads DGGITQSPKYLFRKEGQNVTLSCEQNLNHDAMYWYRQDPGQGLRLIYYSQIVNDFQKGDIAEGYSVSREKKESFPLTVTSAQKNPTAFYLCASGRQLSSYNSPLHFGNGTRLTVT.

Only one count was recorded for this clone. V usage is TRBV25-1 and J usage is TRBJ2-7; D is possibly TRBD2 (6 bases). The germline V and J ends were trimmed by 6 bases and 2 bases, with 20 bases remaining between them. The CDR3 is 16 residues long. Germline CDR1 MGHDK, CDR2 SYGVNS. In DNA form, the CDR3 reads TGTGCCAGCAGAGGTGGAATGGGAGGTTATCCCTACGAGCAGTACTTC. Protein sequence: CASRGGMGGYPYEQYF.

About this clone itself: Other DNA sequences in the same sample also yield this CDR3. V is TRBV9 and J is TRBJ2-7; D gene unclear. The V end lost 2 bases, the J end lost 3 bases, and 9 bases lay between the germline ends. The CDR3 runs 13 residues. Germline CDR1 is SGDLS and CDR2 is YYNGEE. This CDR3 is CASSVSTGYEQYF. DNA for the CDR3: TGTGCCAGCAGCGTTTCGACGGGCTACGAGCAGTACTTC.

The rearrangement joins TRBV4-1 to TRBJ2-7, with 8 bases fitting TRBD1. V lost 1 base, J lost 3 bases, and 8 bases stayed unmatched. This CDR3 is 16 amino acids long. CDR1 is MGHRA, CDR2 YSYEKL, per germline. CDR3 loop: CASSQGPTGAGYEQYF. The DNA for the CDR3 is TGCGCCAGCAGCCAAGGCCCGACAGGGGCGGGCTACGAGCAGTACTTC.

The chain carries TRBV19 and TRBJ2-3; D tentatively fits TRBD1 or TRBD2 (5 bases each). This CDR3 is built from 17 residues. Germline V gives CDR1 LNHDA, CDR2 SQIVND (reference sequence). The V end was cut by 6 bases, the J end by 2 bases, with 21 bases between. The CDR3 reads CASRRYNSGRFTDTQYF. CDR3 coding DNA: TGTGCCAGTAGGCGCTATAACTCGGGACGGTTCACAGATACGCAGTATTTT.

The chain uses TRBV9 and TRBJ2-3, with 8 positions matching TRBD1. With 5 bases clipped from V and 6 bases from J, the junction kept 14 bases outside the gene matches. The CDR3 consists of 16 residues. Per germline, CDR1 SGDLS and CDR2 YYNGEE. The CDR3 region has the DNA TGTGCCAGCAGTTACCCCGGACAGGGTGGTGCCGATACGCAGTATTTT. It yields the protein CASSYPGQGGADTQYF.

A note on this clone: Other DNA sequences in the same sample also yield this CDR3. The chain employs TRBV7-9 and TRBJ2-7; D is ambiguous. Germline values: CDR1 SEHNR, CDR2 FQNEAQ (reference sequence). The CDR3 consists of 14 residues. Trimming removed 1 base at V and 2 bases at J, with 9 bases between. In nucleotides, the CDR3 is TGTGCCAGCAGCTTAGTGGCCGGTACCTACGAGCAGTACTTC. Its protein is CASSLVAGTYEQYF.

CDR3 amino acids: CASSQTSSGAYEQYF. The CDR3 region has the DNA TGCGCCAGCAGCCAAACCTCTAGCGGAGCCTACGAGCAGTACTTC. The chain employs TRBV4-1 and TRBJ2-7; TRBD2 matches 7 bases. CDR1 is MGHRA and CDR2 is YSYEKL in the germline V gene. This CDR3 has 15 residues. The V gene end was trimmed by 2 bases and the J gene end by 2 bases; junction bases not matched to a gene: 6.

V is TRBV13 and J is TRBJ2-5; TRBD1 aligns across 9 bases. Trimming took 8 bases from V and 0 from J; bases not matched to a gene: 7. The length of the CDR3 is 15 residues. Germline CDR1 PRHDT, CDR2 FYEKMQ (reference sequence). The CDR3 DNA reads TGTGCCAGCGGCCAGACAGGGGGGGACCAAGAGACCCAGTACTTC. Translating it yields CASGQTGGDQETQYF.

This chain connects TRBV5-5 to TRBJ2-7, with D perhaps matching TRBD1 (5 bases). This CDR3 spans 14 amino acids. Between the trimmed V and J ends, which lost 1 base and 2 bases, there was a span of 10 bases. CDR1 is SGHKS and CDR2 is YYEKEE in the germline V gene (reference sequence). The CDR3 DNA follows: TGTGCCAGCAGCTTGTGGGGCGGAACCTACGAGCAGTACTTC. It translates to CASSLWGGTYEQYF.

The chain joins TRBV5-1 to TRBJ2-1; 8 nucleotides match TRBD1. With 7 bases clipped from V and 5 bases from J, the junction kept 5 bases outside the gene matches. Germline CDR1 is SGHRS and CDR2 is YFSETQ. The CDR3 sequence is 13 residues long. CDR3 sequence reads: CASYQGQDNEQFF. CDR3 DNA: TGCGCCAGCTACCAGGGACAGGACAATGAGCAGTTCTTC. Combining the CDR3 with reference TRBV5-1 and TRBJ2-1 gives the whole variable domain KAGVTQTPRYLIKTRGQQVTLSCSPISGHRSVSWYQQTPGQGLQFLFEYFSETQRNKGNFPGRFSGRQFSNSRSEMNVSTLELGDSALYLCASYQGQDNEQFFGPGTRLTVL.

The chain joins TRBV14 to TRBJ2-7; TRBD2 aligns across 7 bases. Unmatched junction bases numbered 6, after V lost 5 bases and J lost 2 bases. Germline V gene lookup returns CDR1 SGHDN and CDR2 FVKESK. CDR3 length: 14 residues. The chain's CDR3 is CASSVGGLPYEQYF. DNA for the CDR3: TGTGCCAGCAGCGTGGGGGGACTACCCTACGAGCAGTACTTC.